A selection of T cell receptor beta chains follows, all from one sample in a study of blood T cells in healthy people across ages. From the 5' RACE reads, TCRdb called clonotypes with MiXCR, one entry per CDR3 protein. The repertoire holds approximately 760,000 distinct CDR3 sequences, with around 25% as singletons. This same sample was also part of a study on T cells of mothers and their children.

Material for sequencing was blood. The receptors stem from a boy aged 10-17 years in good health. Each CDR3 is given with its conserved first and last residue. D genes are given only for firm matches. Clone size appears in some rows only: once, few, many, or a class for an expanded clone.

TRBV27	TRBJ2-7	TRBD1	few	TGTGCCAGCGGATTACAGGGGTCCCCCTACGAGCAGTACTTC	CASGLQGSPYEQYF
TRBV20-1	TRBJ2-1	-	-	TGCAGTGCTAGAGGGGGTTTAGCGAAGAAGGTCAATGAGCAGTTCTTC	CSARGGLAKKVNEQFF
TRBV20-1	TRBJ2-7	TRBD2	few	TGCAGTGCTAGAGATCAACTAGCGGGAGGGCGAGAGCAGTACTTC	CSARDQLAGGREQYF
TRBV4-1	TRBJ2-7	TRBD2	-	TGCGCCAGCAGCCAAGACGCTTCGAGCGGGGGGGAGCAGTACTTC	CASSQDASSGGEQYF
TRBV29-1	TRBJ1-2	-	few	TGCAGCGTAAACAGGGCTGGGGATTATGGCTACACCTTC	CSVNRAGDYGYTF
TRBV7-2	TRBJ2-6	TRBD1	-	TGTGCCAGCAGATCATCCCGGGGACAGATTAGCTCTGGGGCCAACGTCCTGACTTTC	CASRSSRGQISSGANVLTF
TRBV29-1	TRBJ2-5	-	few	TGCAGCGTTCGCTCACTACTCAGGGAGGAGACCCAGTACTTC	CSVRSLLREETQYF
TRBV5-5	TRBJ2-3	-	-	TGTGCCAGCAGCCTAGCCTTGAGCACAGATACGCAGTATTTT	CASSLALSTDTQYF
TRBV25-1	TRBJ2-1	TRBD2	-	TGTGCCAGCAGTGATAGGCTAGCGGCGAACTACAATGAGCAGTTCTTC	CASSDRLAANYNEQFF
TRBV11-2	TRBJ2-4	-	-	TGTGCCAGCAGCATCCGGGACGCCCAAAACATTCAGTACTTC	CASSIRDAQNIQYF
TRBV24-1	TRBJ1-4	-	few	TGTGCCACCAGTGGGCCGTCGAAGGAAAAACTGTTTTTT	CATSGPSKEKLFF
TRBV12-3/TRBV12-4	TRBJ2-7	TRBD1	few	TGTGCCAGCAATCGACAGGGAGCTGACTCCTACGAGCAGTACTTC	CASNRQGADSYEQYF
TRBV7-8	TRBJ1-1	TRBD1	-	TGTGCCAGCAACCCGGGACAGGAGAACACTGAAGCTTTCTTT	CASNPGQENTEAFF
TRBV27	TRBJ2-7	TRBD2	few	TGTGCCAGCAGTTTAGGGACTAGCGGGAGCTACTTGTACGAGCAGTACTTC	CASSLGTSGSYLYEQYF
TRBV11-2	TRBJ2-3	-	few	TGTGCCAGCAGCTTATCTTGGGGCACAGATACGCAGTATTTT	CASSLSWGTDTQYF
TRBV6-6	TRBJ2-7	TRBD2	few	TGTGCCAGCACCTTAGCGGGTGGCTCCTACGAGCAGTACTTC	CASTLAGGSYEQYF
TRBV18	TRBJ1-1	-	-	TGTGCCAGCTCACCAGGGGTGGGGGACACTGAAGCTTTCTTT	CASSPGVGDTEAFF
TRBV29-1	TRBJ2-2	-	-	TGCAGCGTATTGTGGGGTGGCACCGGGGAGCTGTTTTTT	CSVLWGGTGELFF
TRBV29-1	TRBJ2-1	TRBD2	-	TGCAGCGTTGAACTGGCTAGCGGGCCCTCCTACAATGAGCAGTTCTTC	CSVELASGPSYNEQFF
TRBV9	TRBJ2-1	-	-	TGTGCCAGCAGCGTAGATCGGGGGAATGAGCAGTTCTTC	CASSVDRGNEQFF
TRBV12-5	TRBJ1-3	TRBD1	-	TGTGCTAGTGGTAATATTCAGGGGGCTGGAAACACCATATATTTT	CASGNIQGAGNTIYF
TRBV14	TRBJ2-1	-	-	TGTGCCAGCAGCGACTCAGGGGACAATGAGCAGTTCTTC	CASSDSGDNEQFF
TRBV6-5	TRBJ2-4	TRBD2	-	TGTGCCAGCAGTTACTACTCGGCGGGGGGGAAAAACATTCAGTACTTC	CASSYYSAGGKNIQYF